This T cell receptor (beta chain) appears in the sequencing data of a study of Graves' ophthalmopathy and Graves' hyperthyroidism. Study conclusions and caveats: It was with around 70% sensitivity and under 85% specificity that the model predicted ophthalmopathy progression. Blood contained most expanded thyroid clonotypes exceeding 0.001 frequency.

This clonotype was seen many times. The antigen is undetermined. Germline CDR1 is KGHDR and CDR2 is SFDVKD. V was trimmed by 5 bases and J by 3 bases, leaving 12 bases between them. The CDR3 consists of 14 residues. For repertoire sequencing, the TCR beta CDR3 regions were amplified from RNA transcripts. The authors performed first-round RT-PCR with HTBI primers and then a second-round multiplex PCR. TCRdb re-called the multiplex PCR reads with MiXCR, one entry per CDR3 protein. Of 340,000 or so distinct CDR3 sequences in the sample, 17% are singletons; the top ten hold roughly an eighth. This TCR derives from an adult man with Graves' ophthalmopathy. The chain uses TRBV24-1 and TRBJ1-1; no reliable D call. The sample was peripheral blood. The CDR3 protein is CATSASFGDTEAFF. The CDR3 DNA sequence: TGTGCCACCAGTGCAAGCTTCGGGGACACTGAAGCTTTCTTT.